This T cell receptor beta chain came from a study of cytomegalovirus exposure and HLA in healthy donors. The wider study: Among the 400 or so donors who were genotyped, about 79% fell in the genetic ancestry cluster that is associated with self-reported Caucasian donors. Study-level findings and limits: There were reportedly fewer N-insertions in an Asian-associated ancestry cluster than the roughly 670-donor mean, in a later analysis. On later analysis, the bulk of CMV-associated TCR beta chains appeared to be HLA-restricted.

In the case of this clone: The antigen is unknown.

Researchers ran the PCR with 60 Vbeta and 13 Jbeta primers. Libraries were prepared by immunoSEQ multiplex PCR; TCRdb keeps only in-frame clonotypes and omits some of them. The profile shows approximately 110,000 clones, around 86% of them singletons. Participants comprised healthy donors of bone marrow. The CDR3 covers 14 residues. V shed 5 bases, J shed 2 bases, and the junction held 5 bases outside the gene matches. Germline assignment: CDR1 SNHLY and CDR2 FYNNEI. This clonotype was sampled from a man aged 25 to 40 in good health and CMV-seropositive. Sequences were obtained from PBMCs. The chain recombines TRBV2 with TRBJ2-5, with 7 positions matching TRBD2. CDR3 sequence: CASSSMGLQETQYF. DNA of the CDR3: TGTGCCAGCAGTTCCATGGGACTACAAGAGACCCAGTACTTC. Filled out from reference TRBV2 and TRBJ2-5, the complete variable domain reads EPEVTQTPSHQVTQMGQEVILRCVPISNHLYFYWYRQILGQKVEFLVSFYNNEISEKSEIFDDQFSVERPDGSNFTLKIRSTKLEDSAMYFCASSSMGLQETQYFGPGTRLLVL.